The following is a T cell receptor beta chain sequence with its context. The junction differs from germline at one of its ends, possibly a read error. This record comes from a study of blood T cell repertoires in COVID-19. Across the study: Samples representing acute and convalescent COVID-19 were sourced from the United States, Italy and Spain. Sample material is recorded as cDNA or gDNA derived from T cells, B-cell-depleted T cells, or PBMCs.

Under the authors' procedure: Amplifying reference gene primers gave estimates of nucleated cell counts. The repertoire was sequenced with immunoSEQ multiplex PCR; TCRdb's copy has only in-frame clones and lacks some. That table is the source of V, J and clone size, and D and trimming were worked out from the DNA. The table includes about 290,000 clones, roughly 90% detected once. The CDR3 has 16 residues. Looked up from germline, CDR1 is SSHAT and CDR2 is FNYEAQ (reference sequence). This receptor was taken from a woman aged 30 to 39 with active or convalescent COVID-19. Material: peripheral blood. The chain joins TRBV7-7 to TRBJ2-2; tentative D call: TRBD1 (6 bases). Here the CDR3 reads CASSLNPDSYTGELFF. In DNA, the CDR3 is TGTGCTAGCAGCCTGAACCCGGACAGCTACACCGGGGAGCTGTTTTTT.